Shown below are 15 T cell receptor beta chains from a single sample sequenced in a study of shared clonotypes between healthy human individuals. TCRdb's copy holds only in-frame clones and misses some; the assay was immunoSEQ multiplex PCR. In the table there are about 700,000 clones, about 92% of which are singletons. CD45RO-negative, CCR7-selected cells formed the naive CD8 fraction, which excluded terminally differentiated effector memory CD45RA+ cells. Sequencing used naive CD8+ T cells sorted from blood. These TCRs come from a young man in good health.

V gene TRBV28 combines with J gene TRBJ2-7, with 8 bases lining up with TRBD1. The CDR3 consists of 12 residues. Unmatched junction bases numbered 2, after V lost 7 bases and J lost 3 bases. Germline V CDR1 and CDR2: MDHEN, SYDVKM. The CDR3 region has the DNA TGTGCCAGCACGGACAGGGACTACGAGCAGTACTTC. Protein: CASTDRDYEQYF.

The chain recombines TRBV28 with TRBJ2-7; 7 bases map to TRBD2. The CDR3 covers 13 residues. With V trimmed by 7 bases and J by 6 bases, 9 bases remained unmatched. Germline CDR1 is MDHEN and CDR2 is SYDVKM. As DNA, the CDR3 is TGTGCCAGCACCCTCGGGACTACCTCCGAGCAGTACTTC. Translated, it gives CASTLGTTSEQYF.

The rearrangement joins TRBV29-1 to TRBJ2-5; D could derive from TRBD1 or TRBD2 (5 bases each). This CDR3 has 13 amino acids. Trimming pared 0 bases from V and 5 bases from J, leaving 10 bases between. Germline V gene lookup returns CDR1 SQVTM and CDR2 ANQGSEA. The CDR3 DNA reads as TGCAGCGTTGAAGACGAAGGGGACGAGACCCAGTACTTC. It specifies CSVEDEGDETQYF.

This sequence joins TRBV10-2 and TRBJ1-1; unclear D gene. CDR1 WSHSY and CDR2 SAAADI come from the germline V gene. This CDR3 has 14 amino acids. V lost 3 bases and J lost 8, with 16 bases in between. The CDR3 sequence is CASSELPGPREAFF. CDR3 in DNA: TGCGCCAGCAGTGAACTACCGGGCCCAAGGGAAGCTTTCTTT.

V is TRBV28 and J is TRBJ2-5; 11 positions match TRBD2. Germline CDR1 and CDR2: MDHEN and SYDVKM. The CDR3 loop spans 16 amino acids. V was clipped by 6 bases and J by 2 bases; unmatched bases: 8. The CDR3 loop is CASSPPGLAVQETQYF. The CDR3 nucleotides read TGTGCCAGCAGCCCACCGGGACTAGCGGTACAAGAGACCCAGTACTTC.

This clone was observed once. The chain carries TRBV28 and TRBJ2-5; D may be TRBD1 or TRBD2 (5 bases each). V lost 2 bases and J 5 bases, leaving 18 bases between the germline ends. CDR3 length: 16 residues. The germline gives CDR1 MDHEN, CDR2 SYDVKM. The DNA for the CDR3 is TGTGCCAGCAGTTTAACACCGGGACGGACGGGGGAGACCCAGTACTTC. Its translation: CASSLTPGRTGETQYF.

The chain recombines TRBV29-1 with TRBJ2-7, with D unclear. The CDR3 contains 12 residues. Per the germline V gene, CDR1 is SQVTM and CDR2 is ANQGSEA. V was pared by 6 bases and J by 3 bases, with 12 bases between. The CDR3 DNA reads TGCAGCGTCAGCCCAGGCGGCTACGAGCAGTACTTC. Protein product: CSVSPGGYEQYF.

The chain carries TRBV5-5 and TRBJ1-2, with unresolved D. Trimming stripped 4 bases from V and 3 bases from J, with 1 base between. Looked up from germline, CDR1 is SGHKS and CDR2 is YYEKEE (reference sequence). There are 10 residues in the CDR3. The CDR3, as DNA: TGTGCCAGCAGCGACTATGGCTACACCTTC. It is translated as CASSDYGYTF.

This chain connects TRBV2 to TRBJ2-7, with TRBD2 identical over 7 bases. CDR3 length: 13 residues. CDR1 is SNHLY, CDR2 FYNNEI, per germline. V shed 6 bases and J 6 bases; nucleotides not matched to a gene: 8. The CDR3 here is CASRLAGVAEQYF. Written as DNA, the CDR3 is TGTGCCAGCAGGCTGGCGGGAGTGGCCGAGCAGTACTTC.

This chain connects TRBV5-8 to TRBJ2-7; D is unresolved. V gave up 0 bases and J gave up 1 base, with 8 bases separating them. Germline V CDR1 and CDR2: SGHTS, YDEGEE. The CDR3 spans 14 residues. The CDR3 reads CASSLAGESYEQYF. CDR3 nucleotide sequence: TGTGCCAGCAGCTTGGCTGGCGAGTCCTACGAGCAGTACTTC.

The V call is TRBV9, the J call TRBJ2-1, with TRBD2 matching over 10 bases. CDR1 SGDLS and CDR2 YYNGEE come from the germline V gene. This CDR3 comprises 15 residues. The V segment lost 2 bases and the J segment 3 bases; nucleotides outside the gene matches: 2. CDR3 amino acids: CASSVSGRSYNEQFF. The CDR3 bases are TGTGCCAGCAGCGTTAGCGGGAGGAGCTACAATGAGCAGTTCTTC.

J is TRBJ2-2 and V is TRBV10-1; 9 positions match TRBD1. The ends lost 0 bases at V and 6 bases at J; junction bases unmatched: 11. The CDR3 has 18 amino acids. Germline values: CDR1 WNHNN, CDR2 SYGVQD (reference sequence). DNA of the CDR3: TGCGCCAGCAGTGAGTCCCGACGGGACAGGGCTCAGGCCGGGGAGCTGTTTTTT. This encodes CASSESRRDRAQAGELFF.

The J gene is TRBJ1-5, the V gene TRBV6-6; no clear D gene. The CDR3 is 15 amino acids. The V gene's germline CDR1 is MNHNY and CDR2 SVGAGI (reference sequence). Trimming removed 4 bases at V and 3 bases at J, with 13 bases between. CDR3 in DNA: TGTGCCAGCAGTTGGTCGGCAGAAAACAATCAGCCCCAGCATTTT. Residues: CASSWSAENNQPQHF.

J is TRBJ2-1 and V is TRBV28; the D gene could be TRBD1 or TRBD2 (6 bases each). V was trimmed by 1 base and J by 1 base, leaving 11 bases between them. Germline lookup yields CDR1 MDHEN and CDR2 SYDVKM. The CDR3 runs to 16 residues. This CDR3 is CASSLSLGGSYNEQFF. CDR3 in DNA: TGTGCCAGCAGTTTATCTTTAGGGGGGTCCTACAATGAGCAGTTCTTC.

For the CDR3, the DNA is TGTGCCAGCAGTCCTCCCGGTACGAACACTGAAGCTTTCTTT. Amino acids: CASSPPGTNTEAFF. This chain links TRBV27 with TRBJ1-1; D gene uncertain. The CDR3 has 14 residues. Germline values: CDR1 MNHEY, CDR2 SMNVEV (reference sequence). Trimming left V 5 bases short and J 1 base short, with 11 bases between.